What follows are 21 T cell receptor beta chains derived from one specimen sequenced in a study of cytomegalovirus exposure and HLA in healthy donors. PCR primers comprised 60 Vbeta and 13 Jbeta primers. Produced via immunoSEQ multiplex PCR; TCRdb's table is partial and in-frame only. The sample has 190,000 or so clones, around 83% seen once; the top ten hold around 1.7%. Sequencing was performed on PBMCs. The receptors shown here come from a man in his fifties or sixties in good health and CMV-seronegative.

The rearrangement uses TRBV7-9 and TRBJ1-2; TRBD1 matches at 8 bases. With V trimmed by 3 bases and J by 5 bases, 5 bases remained unmatched. This CDR3 is built from 14 residues. CDR1 is SEHNR and CDR2 is FQNEAQ in the germline V gene (reference sequence). CDR3 sequence: CASSLPGGAYGYTF. In DNA form, the CDR3 reads TGTGCCAGCAGCTTGCCAGGGGGCGCTTATGGCTACACCTTC.

There are a few counts of this clone. CDR3 sequence: CAWRGLAGSYNEQFF. Here the CDR3 DNA reads TGTGCCTGGAGAGGACTAGCGGGCTCCTACAATGAGCAGTTCTTC. The chain employs TRBV30 and TRBJ2-1; 11 nucleotides line up with TRBD2. The CDR3 is 15 amino acids. V trimming: 3 bases; J trimming: 0 bases; junction bases outside the gene matches: 1. The germline V gene has CDR1 GTSNPN and CDR2 SVGIG (reference sequence).

The chain combines TRBV5-4 with TRBJ2-2, with TRBD2 matching over 16 bases. V was clipped by 0 bases and J by 7 bases; unmatched bases: 9. Germline CDR1 SGHNT, CDR2 YYREEE (reference sequence). The CDR3 runs to 19 residues. CDR3 amino acids: CASSLERGTSGGAVGELFF. The CDR3 coding sequence is TGTGCCAGCAGCTTGGAGCGTGGGACTAGCGGGGGGGCCGTCGGGGAGCTGTTTTTT.

J is TRBJ2-1 and V is TRBV9; maybe TRBD1 (6 bases). The ends were cut back, 3 bases at V and 5 bases at J, with 24 bases in the middle. The CDR3 is 18 residues long. CDR1 is SGDLS and CDR2 is YYNGEE in the germline V gene. This CDR3 is CASSARWGNRATDNEQFF. The CDR3 DNA follows: TGTGCCAGCAGCGCGAGATGGGGTAACAGGGCTACCGACAATGAGCAGTTCTTC.

V gene TRBV7-3 combines with J gene TRBJ2-3; D perhaps matches TRBD2 (5 bases). Germline V gene sequence: CDR1 SGHTA, CDR2 FQGTGA. Trimming left V 1 base short and J 5 bases short, with 16 bases between. The CDR3 totals 16 residues. CDR3 amino acids: CASSLNTLPRGDTQYF. The CDR3 DNA follows: TGTGCCAGCAGCTTAAATACGCTACCCCGGGGAGATACGCAGTATTTT.

On this clone: Mismatch with germline at one junction end may stem from a read error. The chain carries TRBV7-9 and TRBJ1-5; possibly TRBD1 for D (5 bases). CDR1 and CDR2 (germline): SEHNR, FQNEAQ (reference sequence). The CDR3 length is 16 residues. CDR3 amino acids: CSSSLGAGYSNQPQHF. CDR3 coding DNA: TGTTCCAGCAGCTTGGGCGCAGGGTATAGCAATCAGCCCCAGCATTTT.

This clone was picked up one time. The J gene is TRBJ2-5, the V gene TRBV9; TRBD1 matches 7 bases. Germline CDR1 reads SGDLS; CDR2 reads YYNGEE. J lost 4 bases, V lost 4 bases, and 13 bases had no gene match. This CDR3 comprises 16 residues. For the CDR3, the DNA is TGTGCCAGCAGCCCAAGAGGGGACAGAGGTCCAGAGACCCAGTACTTC. Translated, it gives CASSPRGDRGPETQYF.

CDR3 loop: CASSFQYRGNSPLHF. Here the CDR3 DNA reads TGTGCCAGCAGCTTTCAATACAGGGGGAATTCACCCCTCCACTTT. The chain employs TRBV5-6 and TRBJ1-6; 8 nucleotides line up with TRBD1. The germline gives CDR1 SGHDT, CDR2 YYEEEE. V lost 2 bases to trimming and J lost 7 bases; unmatched junction nucleotides: 5. The CDR3 sequence is 15 residues long.

The chain joins TRBV7-2 to TRBJ2-7; 8 bases agree with TRBD1. Per germline, CDR1 SGHTA and CDR2 FQGNSA. Losses at the gene ends were 4 bases for V and 2 bases for J; bases not matched to a gene: 4. This CDR3 comprises 14 residues. For the CDR3, the DNA is TGTGCCAGCAGCTCACAGGGGGGAGCCTACGAGCAGTACTTC. This codes for CASSSQGGAYEQYF.

The V and J genes are TRBV11-2 and TRBJ1-3; 7 nucleotides match TRBD1. With 5 bases clipped from V and 3 bases from J, the junction kept 7 bases outside the gene matches. This CDR3 spans 15 amino acids. Per germline, CDR1 SGHAT and CDR2 FQNNGV. In DNA, the CDR3 is TGTGCCAGCAGCCTGACCAGGGGGTTTGGAAACACCATATATTTT. It translates to CASSLTRGFGNTIYF.

This sequence joins TRBV6-6 and TRBJ2-5; 8 nucleotides agree with TRBD1. The CDR3 consists of 16 residues. In germline, CDR1 is MNHNY, CDR2 SVGAGI (reference sequence). With V trimmed by 3 bases and J by 5 bases, 11 bases remained unmatched. CDR3 in DNA: TGTGCCAGCAGTTATAGGACAGGGATGGGCCGGGAGACCCAGTACTTC. Protein sequence: CASSYRTGMGRETQYF.

This clone was recorded a few times. The J gene is TRBJ1-2, the V gene TRBV2, with 7 bases lining up with TRBD1. The germline V gene has CDR1 SNHLY and CDR2 FYNNEI. Unmatched junction bases numbered 7, after V lost 5 bases and J lost 7 bases. The CDR3 extends over 13 amino acids. The CDR3 spells CASSYDRVGGYTF. CDR3 coding DNA: TGTGCCAGCAGTTACGACAGGGTGGGTGGCTACACCTTC.

The rearrangement links TRBV4-2 to TRBJ1-3; D is unclear. The length of the CDR3 is 17 residues. The V gene's germline CDR1 is LGHNA and CDR2 YNFKEQ. Trimming took off 0 bases at V and 0 bases at J, with 12 bases between the two ends. CDR3 in amino acids: CASSQDLVSPSGNTIYF. CDR3 nucleotides: TGTGCCAGCAGCCAAGATCTTGTCAGTCCCTCTGGAAACACCATATATTTT.

J is TRBJ2-5 and V is TRBV5-1; a possible D gene is TRBD1 (5 bases). The CDR3 is 15 residues long. Per germline, CDR1 SGHRS and CDR2 YFSETQ. Trimming took 4 bases from V and 5 from J, leaving 18 bases between them. The CDR3 DNA reads TGCGCCAGCAGCCGCCTGGGCACATCAGGGGAGACCCAGTACTTC. Protein sequence: CASSRLGTSGETQYF.

The CDR3 sequence is CASSPRIQGGGEAFF. DNA for the CDR3: TGTGCCAGCAGCCCTAGGATACAGGGGGGAGGGGAAGCTTTCTTT. The rearrangement links TRBV7-8 to TRBJ1-1, with 8 bases that match TRBD1. The CDR3 is made up of 15 amino acids. Germline values: CDR1 SGHVS, CDR2 FQNEAQ. V gave up 5 bases and J gave up 8 bases; unmatched junction bases: 13.

The gene calls are TRBV7-9 and TRBJ1-2; 7 nucleotides agree with TRBD1. The germline CDR1 and CDR2 sequences are SEHNR and FQNEAQ (reference sequence). The ends lost 7 bases at V and 3 bases at J; junction bases unmatched: 23. This CDR3 region has 19 residues. CDR3 residues: CASTFRPAIRQGWDYGYTF. Written as DNA, the CDR3 is TGTGCCAGCACTTTTCGGCCCGCTATACGACAGGGCTGGGACTATGGCTACACCTTC. Filled out from reference TRBV7-9 and TRBJ1-2, the complete variable domain reads DTGVSQNPRHKITKRGQNVTFRCDPISEHNRLYWYRQTLGQGPEFLTYFQNEAQLEKSRLLSDRFSAERPKGSFSTLEIQRTEQGDSAMYLCASTFRPAIRQGWDYGYTFGSGTRLTVV.

This chain joins TRBV5-1 and TRBJ2-1, with D perhaps TRBD1 (5 bases). Trimming took 4 bases from V and 10 from J, leaving 12 bases between them. CDR1 and CDR2 from the germline V gene are SGHRS and YFSETQ. The CDR3 is made up of 12 amino acids. The CDR3 is CASSPGPGEQFF. CDR3 DNA: TGCGCCAGCAGCCCTGGTCCAGGGGAGCAGTTCTTC.

This clone was detected only once. The chain employs TRBV7-2 and TRBJ1-1, with 7 positions matching TRBD1. J gave up 11 bases and V 5 bases, and 11 bases lay outside the gene matches. CDR1 is SGHTA, CDR2 FQGNSA, per germline. This CDR3 region has 13 residues. The DNA of the CDR3 is TGTGCCAGCAGCACCTCAGGGGGACTTTGGGCTTTCTTT. It specifies CASSTSGGLWAFF.

V and J are TRBV6-6 and TRBJ1-2, with no clear D. CDR3 length: 16 amino acids. Germline lookup yields CDR1 MNHNY and CDR2 SVGAGI (reference sequence). The germline V and J ends were trimmed by 0 bases and 2 bases, with 13 bases remaining between them. In nucleotides, the CDR3 is TGTGCCAGCAGTTACTCGGTGTCGGGTTTGAACTATGGCTACACCTTC. Amino acids: CASSYSVSGLNYGYTF.

V usage is TRBV6-5 and J usage is TRBJ1-1, with D unresolved. Germline V gene sequence: CDR1 MNHEY, CDR2 SVGAGI. V was cut by 0 bases and J by 2 bases, with 13 bases left in between. CDR3 size: 16 residues. The DNA for the CDR3 is TGTGCCAGCAGTTACTCGAGAATGACACCCAACACTGAAGCTTTCTTT. Translating it yields CASSYSRMTPNTEAFF.

The genes are TRBV13 and TRBJ2-7, with D unclear. CDR3 length: 14 residues. Germline V CDR1 and CDR2: PRHDT, FYEKMQ (reference sequence). The V end lost 0 bases, the J end lost 4 bases, and 10 bases lay between the germline ends. The CDR3 here is CASSLGLDHYEQYF. The CDR3 DNA reads TGTGCCAGCAGCTTAGGCCTAGATCATTACGAGCAGTACTTC.